The 31 T cell receptor beta chains in this list originate from one sample, sequenced in a study of response to subunit inactivated influenza vaccine. A single record per CDR3 protein comes from TCRdb applying MiXCR to the RT-PCR reads. Of 650,000 to 800,000 distinct CDR3 sequences in the sample, around 18% are singletons; the top ten hold roughly 10%. This specimen consisted of PBMCs from blood, obtained about 5 days after vaccination. These receptors originate from a man over 45 who received an inactivated influenza vaccine.

A few counts support this clonotype. The rearrangement links TRBV2 to TRBJ2-1, with D perhaps TRBD2 (5 bases). V lost 3 bases and J lost 0, with 12 bases in between. Germline V gives CDR1 SNHLY, CDR2 FYNNEI. The CDR3 extends over 16 amino acids. CDR3: CASSELAVISYNEQFF. The CDR3 DNA reads as TGTGCCAGCAGTGAGCTAGCTGTGATCTCCTACAATGAGCAGTTCTTC.

The chain employs TRBV20-1 and TRBJ1-5, with D possibly being TRBD1 (5 bases). CDR1 DFQATT and CDR2 SNEGSKA come from the germline V gene (reference sequence). V was clipped by 3 bases and J by 6 bases, with 9 bases between them. This CDR3 comprises 12 residues. For the CDR3, the DNA is TGCAGTGCTAGGACAGTCGGTCAGCCCCAGCATTTT. This gives the protein CSARTVGQPQHF.

This clonotype was detected a few times. The chain is built from TRBV24-1 and TRBJ2-5; a weak D match, TRBD2 (6 bases). Germline CDR1 reads KGHDR; CDR2 reads SFDVKD. The CDR3 is 15 amino acids. The germline V and J ends were trimmed by 6 bases and 5 bases, with 18 bases remaining between them. As DNA, the CDR3 is TGTGCCACCAGTTCGCATTTTGGAGGGTTCGAGACCCAGTACTTC. It encodes CATSSHFGGFETQYF.

The genes are TRBV12-5 and TRBJ2-1; D is unresolved. The CDR3 covers 11 residues. CDR1 is LGHNT and CDR2 is FRNRAP in the germline V gene. The V and J ends lost 7 bases and 8 bases respectively, with 9 bases between them. CDR3 nucleotide sequence: TGTGCTAGTGCCCTTTCTGATGAGCAGTTCTTC. Its translation is CASALSDEQFF.

The chain couples TRBV7-9 to TRBJ2-3; a possible D gene is TRBD1 (5 bases). The germline CDR1 and CDR2 sequences are SEHNR and FQNEAQ (reference sequence). CDR3 length: 14 residues. V was shortened by 3 bases and J by 7 bases, with 14 bases between the two germline ends. For the CDR3, the DNA is TGTGCCAGCAGCTTTACCAAAGGGGCATATACGCAGTATTTT. This encodes CASSFTKGAYTQYF.

This clonotype was seen only a few times. The rearrangement links TRBV20-1 to TRBJ2-7; 7 bases are a match to TRBD2. The CDR3 runs 13 residues. Trimming removed 7 bases from V and 9 bases from J; junction bases left unmatched: 15. Germline CDR1 is DFQATT and CDR2 is SNEGSKA (reference sequence). The DNA of the CDR3 is TGCAGTGGGGGTGGGAGGGCGATTTCAGGGCAGTACTTC. This gives the protein CSGGGRAISGQYF.

CDR3 coding DNA: TGTGCCAGCAGGGGGACTAGCGGGGGTCAAGAGACCCAGTACTTC. It is translated as CASRGTSGGQETQYF. This chain connects TRBV12-3 or TRBV12-4 to TRBJ2-5; 14 nucleotides align to TRBD2. V gave up 6 bases and J gave up 2 bases; unmatched junction bases: 2. The CDR3 loop spans 15 amino acids.

This clonotype showed up just a few times. The chain couples TRBV15 to TRBJ1-4; D is possibly TRBD1 (6 bases). Germline CDR1 is LNHNV and CDR2 is YYDKDF (reference sequence). The V and J ends lost 0 bases and 4 bases respectively, with 9 bases between them. The CDR3 has 15 residues. The CDR3 reads CATSREDRSNEKLFF. The CDR3 nucleotides read TGTGCCACCAGCAGAGAAGACAGGAGTAATGAAAAACTGTTTTTT.

This clonotype was counted only a few times. This chain joins TRBV4-2 and TRBJ1-3, with D hard to call. The CDR3 is 16 residues long. Per germline, CDR1 LGHNA and CDR2 YNFKEQ. V lost 4 bases to trimming and J lost 0 bases, with 13 bases between them. DNA for the CDR3: TGTGCCAGCAGCCGTCCTACTGCGAGCTCTGGAAACACCATATATTTT. Protein sequence: CASSRPTASSGNTIYF.

There are a few counts of this clonotype. The chain joins TRBV30 to TRBJ2-1; D possibly uses TRBD1 or TRBD2 (5 bases each). The CDR3 totals 14 residues. Looked up from germline, CDR1 is GTSNPN and CDR2 is SVGIG (reference sequence). Trimming removed 7 bases from V and 0 bases from J, with 13 bases in between. The CDR3 protein is CAYRGVVSYNEQFF. Here the CDR3 DNA reads TGTGCCTACCGAGGGGTGGTCTCCTACAATGAGCAGTTCTTC.

The chain combines TRBV11-1 with TRBJ2-7, with TRBD1 matching over 9 bases. Germline-derived CDR1 and CDR2 are SGHAT and FQDESV (reference sequence). The trim removed 5 bases at V and 11 bases at J, leaving 7 bases unmatched. The CDR3 runs 12 residues. DNA of the CDR3: TGTGCCAGCAGCATGGGGACAGGGAAGAAGTACTTC. This encodes CASSMGTGKKYF.

J is TRBJ2-1 and V is TRBV28; D ambiguous. The CDR3 is 13 amino acids. Germline loops: CDR1 MDHEN, CDR2 SYDVKM. Trimming left V 7 bases short and J 2 bases short, with 9 bases between. The CDR3 protein is CASMERPYNEQFF. The CDR3 region has the DNA TGTGCCAGCATGGAACGACCCTACAATGAGCAGTTCTTC.

The chain couples TRBV4-2 to TRBJ2-5, with 11 bases matching TRBD1. The CDR3 length is 16 residues. Trimming cost V 3 bases and J 4 bases; bases outside gene matches: 7. CDR1 and CDR2 (germline): LGHNA, YNFKEQ. The CDR3 sequence is CASSHYRDRGVETQYF. Here the CDR3 DNA reads TGTGCCAGCAGCCATTACCGGGACAGGGGGGTAGAGACCCAGTACTTC.

The V call is TRBV5-1, the J call TRBJ1-4; D not certain. Per the germline V gene, CDR1 is SGHRS and CDR2 is YFSETQ. The CDR3 runs to 15 residues. Trimming left V 5 bases short and J 0 bases short, with 11 bases between. The chain's CDR3 is CASRKTFATNEKLFF. The CDR3 DNA is TGCGCCAGCAGAAAGACTTTCGCAACTAATGAAAAACTGTTTTTT. Full variable domain (remainder filled in from reference TRBV5-1 and TRBJ1-4): KAGVTQTPRYLIKTRGQQVTLSCSPISGHRSVSWYQQTPGQGLQFLFEYFSETQRNKGNFPGRFSGRQFSNSRSEMNVSTLELGDSALYLCASRKTFATNEKLFFGSGTQLSVL.

This clonotype turned up a few times. The chain has TRBV5-1 and TRBJ1-1, with D possibly matching TRBD1 (5 bases). V lost 0 bases and J lost 4, with 13 bases in between. The CDR3 totals 15 residues. Germline loops: CDR1 SGHRS, CDR2 YFSETQ. Here the CDR3 reads CASSLASGRSTEAFF. CDR3 nucleotides: TGCGCCAGCAGCTTGGCCTCAGGGAGAAGCACTGAAGCTTTCTTT.

In DNA form, the CDR3 reads TGTGCCAGCAGCTTGCCATCCGGACAGTCACTGACCCAGTACTTC. This gives the protein CASSLPSGQSLTQYF. The chain combines TRBV5-6 with TRBJ2-5, with D possibly matching TRBD1 (6 bases). The V end was cut by 1 base, the J end by 7 bases, with 17 bases between. Germline-derived CDR1 and CDR2 are SGHDT and YYEEEE. The CDR3 has 15 amino acids.

The chain has TRBV29-1 and TRBJ1-2; D unresolved. Germline V gene data show CDR1 as SQVTM and CDR2 as ANQGSEA. This CDR3 has 12 residues. The V end was cut by 1 base, the J end by 8 bases, with 11 bases between. The CDR3 sequence: CSVEAGRAGYTF. CDR3 in DNA: TGCAGCGTTGAAGCTGGCAGAGCCGGCTACACCTTC.

V usage is TRBV6-2 or TRBV6-3 and J usage is TRBJ2-5; D is unclear. From germline, CDR1 is MNHEY and CDR2 SVGEGT. The CDR3 has 16 residues. Trimming left V 7 bases short and J 3 bases short, with 21 bases between. Here the CDR3 DNA reads TGTGCCAGCAATTTACTACCGCAGGTGGCCGAAGAGACCCAGTACTTC. Its protein is CASNLLPQVAEETQYF.

This clonotype was counted ten times or more. The chain recombines TRBV24-1 with TRBJ2-7; 11 nucleotides line up with TRBD1. Germline assignment: CDR1 KGHDR and CDR2 SFDVKD. The junction had 3 bases not matched to a gene; V was cut back by 2 bases and J by 4 bases. This CDR3 has 15 residues. Here the CDR3 DNA reads TGTGCCACCAGTGATTCAGGACAGGGGGCGTACGAGCAGTACTTC. Its translation is CATSDSGQGAYEQYF.

This clonotype was seen a handful of times. J is TRBJ1-2 and V is TRBV6-1; maybe TRBD1 (5 bases). V lost 6 bases and J lost 8, with 22 bases in between. The CDR3 sequence is 15 residues long. Per germline, CDR1 MNHNS and CDR2 SASEGT. CDR3 region: CASSDNFQGVSGYTF. The CDR3 DNA reads TGTGCCAGCAGCGACAATTTTCAGGGAGTAAGCGGCTACACCTTC.

This clonotype has at least ten counts. The DNA of the CDR3 is TGCAGCGTATGGAAGACTAGCGGGGGGAGGACAGATACGCAGTATTTT. Translated: CSVWKTSGGRTDTQYF. The chain employs TRBV29-1 and TRBJ2-3; 13 bases fit TRBD2. The CDR3 length is 16 residues. The ends lost 6 bases at V and 3 bases at J; junction bases unmatched: 9. Germline CDR1 reads SQVTM; CDR2 reads ANQGSEA.

This clonotype has at least ten counts. The chain is built from TRBV28 and TRBJ2-3, with TRBD1 identical over 7 bases. The CDR3 extends over 14 amino acids. Germline values: CDR1 MDHEN, CDR2 SYDVKM. V was pared by 3 bases and J by 3 bases, with 3 bases of the junction left unmatched. The CDR3 reads CASSFRDSTDTQYF. Written as DNA, the CDR3 is TGTGCCAGCAGTTTCCGGGACAGTACAGATACGCAGTATTTT.

This clonotype was counted between two and nine times. V usage is TRBV4-3 and J usage is TRBJ2-3, with D possibly TRBD2 on 6 matching bases. Germline V gene lookup returns CDR1 LGHNA and CDR2 YSLEER. Trimming cost V 0 bases and J 1 base, with 8 bases left between them. The CDR3 spans 15 residues. In DNA, the CDR3 is TGCGCCAGCAGCCAAGACAGACTAGGCACAGATACGCAGTATTTT. Its protein is CASSQDRLGTDTQYF.

The sample holds many counts of this clonotype. The chain links TRBV7-2 to TRBJ2-3, with D possibly being TRBD2 (5 bases). The CDR3 totals 14 residues. V was clipped by 5 bases and J by 4 bases, with 13 bases between them. The V gene's germline CDR1 is SGHTA and CDR2 FQGNSA. The CDR3 nucleotides read TGTGCCAGCAGCCGGAGGTGGAGTGCAGATACGCAGTATTTT. Translated, it gives CASSRRWSADTQYF.

This clonotype was detected a few times. This chain connects TRBV5-1 to TRBJ2-5; 10 nucleotides align to TRBD1. Trimming at V came to 4 bases and at J to 5 bases, leaving 5 bases not matched to a gene. The length of the CDR3 is 14 residues. Germline CDR1 is SGHRS and CDR2 is YFSETQ. CDR3: CASSNGQGGETQYF. The DNA for the CDR3 is TGCGCCAGCAGCAACGGACAGGGGGGGGAGACCCAGTACTTC. Full variable domain (missing parts from reference TRBV5-1 and TRBJ2-5): KAGVTQTPRYLIKTRGQQVTLSCSPISGHRSVSWYQQTPGQGLQFLFEYFSETQRNKGNFPGRFSGRQFSNSRSEMNVSTLELGDSALYLCASSNGQGGETQYFGPGTRLLVL.

This clonotype turned up a few times. V and J are TRBV12-3 or TRBV12-4 and TRBJ2-1; 9 positions match TRBD2. This CDR3 has 13 amino acids. After removal of 8 bases from V and 5 bases from J, the junction contained 4 bases not matched to a gene. Here the CDR3 DNA reads TGTGCCAGCGGGACTAGCCCACACAATGAGCAGTTCTTC. Translated, it gives CASGTSPHNEQFF.

This clonotype appeared once. The gene calls are TRBV2 and TRBJ1-4; D remains unclear. Germline loops: CDR1 SNHLY, CDR2 FYNNEI. The germline V and J ends were trimmed by 3 bases and 13 bases, with 12 bases remaining between them. The CDR3 loop spans 12 amino acids. CDR3 bases: TGTGCCAGCAGTGATGGGAGGTGGAGACTGTTTTTT. This sequence encodes CASSDGRWRLFF.

This rearrangement joins TRBV6-2 or TRBV6-3 to TRBJ2-1, with D perhaps TRBD1 (6 bases). Germline values: CDR1 MNHEY, CDR2 SVGEGT. Deletions cut 4 bases from V and 10 bases from J, with 8 bases between. The CDR3 loop spans 11 amino acids. The CDR3 loop reads CASSFDREQFF. The CDR3 DNA is TGTGCCAGCAGTTTCGACAGGGAGCAGTTCTTC.

Within the sample, this clonotype is medium-sized. The chain recombines TRBV7-2 with TRBJ2-3; 12 bases map to TRBD2. This CDR3 has 17 residues. From germline, CDR1 is SGHTA and CDR2 FQGNSA. Unmatched junction bases numbered 11, after V lost 3 bases and J lost 7 bases. The CDR3 spells CASSFGVKTSGRNTQYF. In nucleotides, the CDR3 is TGTGCCAGCAGCTTTGGCGTGAAGACTAGCGGGAGAAATACGCAGTATTTT. The entire variable domain, with the rest obtained from reference TRBV7-2 and TRBJ2-3, is as follows: GAGVSQSPSNKVTEKGKDVELRCDPISGHTALYWYRQSLGQGLEFLIYFQGNSAPDKSGLPSDRFSAERTGGSVSTLTIQRTQQEDSAVYLCASSFGVKTSGRNTQYFGPGTRLTVL.

The chain links TRBV18 to TRBJ2-5, with 8 bases identical to TRBD1. The CDR3 is made up of 14 amino acids. After removal of 5 bases from V and 4 bases from J, the junction contained 6 bases not matched to a gene. Germline values: CDR1 KGHSH, CDR2 LQKENI. CDR3 amino acids: CASSEQDRAETQYF. CDR3 DNA sequence: TGTGCCAGCTCAGAGCAGGACAGGGCAGAGACCCAGTACTTC.

The table lists this clonotype with many counts. The chain joins TRBV7-9 to TRBJ2-7, with no clear D. The CDR3 covers 11 residues. Between the trimmed V and J ends, which lost 4 bases and 3 bases, there was a span of 4 bases. CDR1 and CDR2 (germline): SEHNR, FQNEAQ (reference sequence). This chain's CDR3 is CASSSFYEQYF. The CDR3 DNA is TGTGCCAGCAGCTCCTTCTACGAGCAGTACTTC.